This T cell receptor beta chain is from a study of blood T cells in healthy people across ages. As for the study in general: For every two T cells, template switching captured about one barcoded beta molecule.

The CDR3 has 12 amino acids. V lost 6 bases and J lost 4, with 12 bases in between. Germline CDR1 is DFQATT and CDR2 is SNEGSKA (reference sequence). This clonotype was seen at least ten times. The use of a sample-barcoded 5' primer and a J-beta primer mix characterized a second PCR of about 7 to 12 cycles. MiXCR, run by TCRdb on the 5' RACE reads, gives a single entry per CDR3 protein. The table lists 790,000 or so distinct CDR3 sequences, 56% of them singletons. The V gene is TRBV20-1, the J gene TRBJ2-5, with D tentatively TRBD1 (6 bases). The source of this sequence is a man aged 35 to 55 in good health. Sequences were obtained from blood. CDR3 DNA sequence: TGCAGTGCAAGACAGGCGGGAGAGACCCAGTACTTC. Translated, it gives CSARQAGETQYF.